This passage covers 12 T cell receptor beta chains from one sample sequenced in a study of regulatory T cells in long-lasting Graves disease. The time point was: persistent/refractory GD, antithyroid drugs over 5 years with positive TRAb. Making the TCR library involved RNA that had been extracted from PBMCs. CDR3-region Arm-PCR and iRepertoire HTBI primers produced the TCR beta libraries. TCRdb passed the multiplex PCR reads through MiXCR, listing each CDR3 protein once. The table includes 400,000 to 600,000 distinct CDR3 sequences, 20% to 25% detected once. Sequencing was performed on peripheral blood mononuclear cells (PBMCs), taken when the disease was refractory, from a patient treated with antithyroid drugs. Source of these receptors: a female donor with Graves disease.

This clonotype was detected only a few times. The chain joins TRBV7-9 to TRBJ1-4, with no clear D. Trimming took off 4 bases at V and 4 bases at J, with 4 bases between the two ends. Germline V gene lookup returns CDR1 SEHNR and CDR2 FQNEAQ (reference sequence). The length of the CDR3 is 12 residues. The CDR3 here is CASSWGNEKLFF. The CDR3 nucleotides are TGTGCCAGCAGCTGGGGTAATGAAAAACTGTTTTTT.

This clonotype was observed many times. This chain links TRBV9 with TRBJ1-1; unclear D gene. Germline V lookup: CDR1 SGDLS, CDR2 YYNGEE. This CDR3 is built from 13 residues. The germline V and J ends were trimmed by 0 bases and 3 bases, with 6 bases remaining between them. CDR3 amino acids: CASSVEDYTEAFF. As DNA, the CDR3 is TGTGCCAGCAGCGTAGAGGACTACACTGAAGCTTTCTTT.

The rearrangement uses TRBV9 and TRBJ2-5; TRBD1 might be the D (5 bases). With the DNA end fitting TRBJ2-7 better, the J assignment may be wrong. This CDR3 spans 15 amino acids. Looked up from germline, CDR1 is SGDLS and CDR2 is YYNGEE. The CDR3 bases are TGTGCCAGCAGCGCTGCTGGGGCGGAGACCTACGAGCAGTACTTC. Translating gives CASSAAGAETYEQYF.

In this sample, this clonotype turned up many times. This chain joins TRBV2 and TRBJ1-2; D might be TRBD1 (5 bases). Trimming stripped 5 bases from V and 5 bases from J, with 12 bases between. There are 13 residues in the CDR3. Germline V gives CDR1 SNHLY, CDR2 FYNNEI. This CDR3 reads CASSTGPIYGYTF. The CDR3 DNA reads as TGTGCCAGCAGTACGGGACCGATTTATGGCTACACCTTC. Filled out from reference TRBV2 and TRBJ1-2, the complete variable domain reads EPEVTQTPSHQVTQMGQEVILRCVPISNHLYFYWYRQILGQKVEFLVSFYNNEISEKSEIFDDQFSVERPDGSNFTLKIRSTKLEDSAMYFCASSTGPIYGYTFGSGTRLTVV.

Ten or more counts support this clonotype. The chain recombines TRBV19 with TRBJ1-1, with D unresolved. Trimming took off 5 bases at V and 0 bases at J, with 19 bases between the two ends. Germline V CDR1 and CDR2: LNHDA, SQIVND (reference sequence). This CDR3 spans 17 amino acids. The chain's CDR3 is CASSVRGREELNTEAFF. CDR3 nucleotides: TGTGCCAGTAGTGTTAGAGGGCGGGAGGAGTTGAACACTGAAGCTTTCTTT. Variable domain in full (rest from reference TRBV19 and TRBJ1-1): DGGITQSPKYLFRKEGQNVTLSCEQNLNHDAMYWYRQDPGQGLRLIYYSQIVNDFQKGDIAEGYSVSREKKESFPLTVTSAQKNPTAFYLCASSVRGREELNTEAFFGQGTRLTVV.

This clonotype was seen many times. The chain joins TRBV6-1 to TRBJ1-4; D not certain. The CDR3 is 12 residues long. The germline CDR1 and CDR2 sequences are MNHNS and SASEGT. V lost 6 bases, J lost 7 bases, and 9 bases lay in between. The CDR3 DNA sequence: TGTGCCAGCAGAACCGGACGTGAAAAACTGTTTTTT. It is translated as CASRTGREKLFF.

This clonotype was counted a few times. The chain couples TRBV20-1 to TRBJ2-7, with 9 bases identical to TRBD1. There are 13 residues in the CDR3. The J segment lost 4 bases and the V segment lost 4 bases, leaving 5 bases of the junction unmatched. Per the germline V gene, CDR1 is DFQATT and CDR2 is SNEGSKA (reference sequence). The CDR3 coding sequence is TGCAGTGCTAATTGGGACAGGGCATACGAGCAGTACTTC. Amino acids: CSANWDRAYEQYF.

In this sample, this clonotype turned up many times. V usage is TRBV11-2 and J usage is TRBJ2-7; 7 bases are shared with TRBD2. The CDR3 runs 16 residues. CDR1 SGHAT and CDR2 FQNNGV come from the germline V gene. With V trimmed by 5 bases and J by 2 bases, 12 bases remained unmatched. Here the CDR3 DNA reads TGTGCCAGCAGCCGACCGGGGGAGCGGGATACCTACGAGCAGTACTTC. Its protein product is CASSRPGERDTYEQYF.

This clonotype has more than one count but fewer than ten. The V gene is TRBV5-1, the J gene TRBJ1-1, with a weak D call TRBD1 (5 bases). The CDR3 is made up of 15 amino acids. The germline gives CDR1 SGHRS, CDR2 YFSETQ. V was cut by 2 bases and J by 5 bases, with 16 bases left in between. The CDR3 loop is CASSFAPLRETEAFF. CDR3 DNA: TGCGCCAGCAGCTTCGCGCCACTCAGGGAAACTGAAGCTTTCTTT.

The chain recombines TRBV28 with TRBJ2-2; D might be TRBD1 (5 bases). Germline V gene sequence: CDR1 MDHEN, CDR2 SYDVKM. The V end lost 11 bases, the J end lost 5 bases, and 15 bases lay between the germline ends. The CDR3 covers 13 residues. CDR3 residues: CAGGQLGTGELFF. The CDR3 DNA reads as TGTGCCGGTGGACAACTGGGGACCGGGGAGCTGTTTTTT.

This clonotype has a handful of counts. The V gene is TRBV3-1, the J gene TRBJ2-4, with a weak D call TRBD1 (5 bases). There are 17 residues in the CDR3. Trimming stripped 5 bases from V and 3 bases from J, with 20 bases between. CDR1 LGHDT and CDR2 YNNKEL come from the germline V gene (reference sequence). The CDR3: CASSSTVRHRGKNIQYF. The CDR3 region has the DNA TGTGCCAGCAGCTCCACCGTCCGCCATAGGGGCAAAAACATTCAGTACTTC. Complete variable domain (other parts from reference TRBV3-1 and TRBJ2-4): DTAVSQTPKYLVTQMGNDKSIKCEQNLGHDTMYWYKQDSKKFLKIMFSYNNKELIINETVPNRFSPKSPDKAHLNLHINSLELGDSAVYFCASSSTVRHRGKNIQYFGAGTRLSVL.

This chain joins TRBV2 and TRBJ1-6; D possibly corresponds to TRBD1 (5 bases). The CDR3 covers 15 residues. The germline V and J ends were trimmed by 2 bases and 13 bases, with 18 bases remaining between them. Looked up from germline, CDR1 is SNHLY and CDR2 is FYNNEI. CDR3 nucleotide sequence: TGTGCCAGCAGTGAATCTACAGGTGGGCGCCTCCCCCTCCACTTT. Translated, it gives CASSESTGGRLPLHF.